A selection of T cell receptor beta chains follows, all from one sample in a study of T cell responses to AZD1222 COVID-19 vaccine. Clones were read by immunoSEQ multiplex PCR, and TCRdb kept only the in-frame ones, dropping some. Of more than 95,000 clones in the sample, about 90% were seen once. The sample here was peripheral blood, taken on day 0 of AZD1222 vaccination. The receptors stem from an adult in good health. The conserved cysteine and the conserved F or W are not part of the CDR3 here.

>TRBV3-1/TRBV3-2|TRBJ1-2
ASSQDAGRGYGYT
>TRBV28|TRBJ2-3
ASTASWDTQY
>TRBV7-9|TRBJ1-4
ASSPNGIGPNEKLF
>TRBV4-3|TRBJ1-5
ASSLWLSNQPQH
>TRBV6-2/TRBV6-3|TRBJ1-5
ASSAPGARPQH
>TRBV7-3|TRBJ2-1
ASSPRGSHNEQF
>TRBV19|TRBJ1-6
ASSGTGGTAPLH
>TRBV20-1|TRBJ1-1
SASGRGLAF
>TRBV28|TRBJ2-2
ASRGPGELF
>TRBV7-3|TRBJ2-7
ASSSTDSYEQY
>TRBV12-3/TRBV12-4|TRBJ2-1
ASGLLRGNEQF
>TRBV19|TRBJ1-4
ASSFRQGNEKLF
>TRBV7-2|TRBJ1-4
ASSQGAEEKLF
>TRBV24-1|TRBJ2-2
ATSAPSSSGGLTGELF
>TRBV2|TRBJ2-7
ASSEQHTGKYEQY
>TRBV7-2|TRBJ1-1
ASSRPGVGTEAF
>TRBV7-8|TRBJ2-7
ASSLAPGKGAYEQY
>TRBV5-4|TRBJ1-1
ASRNGTEAF
>TRBV4-3|TRBJ2-5
ASRRGLAGPQETQY
>TRBV10-3|TRBJ2-1
ASGAGVNNEQF
>TRBV5-1|TRBJ2-7
ASSLAGGLVEQY
>TRBV27|TRBJ1-5
ASSPLDTDPNQPQH
>TRBV19|TRBJ1-2
ASSTPGRVNGYT
>TRBV7-9|TRBJ1-6
ASSLVENSPLH
>TRBV19|TRBJ1-1
ASSPIDRGHTEAF
>TRBV27|TRBJ1-1
ASSLSRQAPGGF
>TRBV18|TRBJ1-2
ASSPGLSYGYT
>TRBV19|TRBJ2-4
ASSRSYLAKNIQY
>TRBV28|TRBJ2-1
ASSTPGQDGNEQF
>TRBV5-1|TRBJ1-2
ASSLEGPNYGYT
>TRBV12-5|TRBJ1-1
ASGRLAAVVF
>TRBV14|TRBJ1-1
ASSQVLIGANAEAF
>TRBV7-8|TRBJ1-6
ASSLVRGSGSPLH
>TRBV6-2/TRBV6-3|TRBJ2-5
ASSYLNFREETQY
>TRBV4-2|TRBJ2-7
ASSQSRTVSYEQY
>TRBV2|TRBJ2-3
ASSEGPWVDTQY
>TRBV19|TRBJ2-7
ASSIRGQGRHEQY
>TRBV14|TRBJ1-6
ASSLTGSSPLH
>TRBV7-6|TRBJ1-1
ASSEKGGRLTEAF
>TRBV7-9|TRBJ2-1
ASSPPPGALNEQF
>TRBV5-8|TRBJ1-3
ASSFSAGGFYSGNTIY